This TCR beta chain appears in the sequencing data of a study of cytomegalovirus exposure and HLA in healthy donors. Study-level information: HLA-typed donors were the source of about 85 million unique TCRs, which an early data release held.

With 60 Vbeta and 13 Jbeta primers, the PCR was carried out. Profiled with immunoSEQ multiplex PCR; TCRdb holds only in-frame clones, not every one. Here the sample spans tens of thousands of clones, around 83% being singletons. The CDR3 length is 10 residues. The V end lost 3 bases, the J end lost 12 bases, and 9 bases lay between the germline ends. CDR1 and CDR2 (germline): DFQATT, SNEGSKA (reference sequence). The receptor was derived from a young woman in good health and CMV-seronegative. The rearrangement links TRBV20-1 to TRBJ2-1; no clear D gene. The material sequenced was PBMCs. The CDR3 reads CSARMSVQFF. As DNA, the CDR3 is TGCAGTGCTAGGATGAGCGTGCAGTTCTTC.